This TCR beta chain appears in the sequencing data of a study of radiation and T cells in renal cell carcinoma. Study results and limitations: Pretreatment tumor biopsies were lacking, so baseline clonotypes are unknown.

Remarks on this clone: Its antigen is currently unknown.

Time point reported: baseline pretreatment blood. Treatment indicated: 15 Gy SBRT to primary tumor, nephrectomy 4 weeks later. The germline CDR1 and CDR2 sequences are MNHEY and SVGAGI. V was shortened by 0 bases and J by 6 bases, with 17 bases between the two germline ends. The CDR3 consists of 16 residues. The protocol was immunoSEQ multiplex PCR, while the TCRdb copy is restricted to in-frame clones and leaves out a portion. The sample records some 100,000 clones, 82% being singletons. The V call is TRBV6-5, the J call TRBJ1-2, with TRBD1 as a possible D gene (6 bases). The receptor comes from a man in his 60s with renal cell carcinoma. The starting material was blood, obtained from a patient whose treatment included radiotherapy and nephrectomy. The CDR3 nucleotides read TGTGCCAGCAGTTACTCGGAGTTACAGGGTCGGAATGGCTACACCTTC. Encoded protein: CASSYSELQGRNGYTF.